Below, 11 T cell receptor beta chains from the same sample are listed, as sequenced in a study of PD-L1 blockade in urothelial cancer. Time point denoted: peripheral blood 6 weeks after treatment start. The assay was immunoSEQ multiplex PCR, and TCRdb's table has in-frame clones only and misses some. This repertoire shows around 80,000 clones, around 90% found once; its top ten account for about 0.91%. The material sequenced was PBMCs, taken around atezolizumab (anti-PD-L1) treatment. The receptors shown here come from a woman of 80 years or more with urothelial cancer.

This clone came up once. The CDR3 spells CASSEGVLSGYGYTF. For the CDR3, the DNA is TGTGCCAGCAGTGAAGGCGTACTTTCGGGCTATGGCTACACCTTC. The chain joins TRBV2 to TRBJ1-2; no clear D. Germline loops: CDR1 SNHLY, CDR2 FYNNEI. V was clipped by 1 base and J by 4 bases, with 13 bases between them. This CDR3 contains 15 residues.

The rearrangement uses TRBV18 and TRBJ1-1; the D gene is possibly TRBD1 (5 bases). V lost 4 bases and J lost 5, with 14 bases in between. CDR1 is KGHSH, CDR2 LQKENI, per germline. The CDR3 loop spans 14 amino acids. In DNA form, the CDR3 reads TGTGCCAGCTCACGGCAGGAGAAGGGGACTGAAGCTTTCTTT. Amino acid sequence: CASSRQEKGTEAFF.

This clone was observed once. One end of the junction is discordant with germline, which a read error may explain. The chain recombines TRBV10-3 with TRBJ2-1; D uncertain. This CDR3 is 15 amino acids long. Germline CDR1 is ENHRY and CDR2 is SYGVKD. The chain's CDR3 is CAISEQTAPYKEQFF. In DNA form, the CDR3 reads TGTGCCATCAGTGAACAGACGGCCCCCTACAAAGAGCAGTTCTTC.

The V call is TRBV5-4, the J call TRBJ2-1; 8 nucleotides line up with TRBD2. The germline gives CDR1 SGHNT, CDR2 YYREEE (reference sequence). CDR3 size: 15 residues. The junction had 4 bases not matched to a gene; V was cut back by 1 base and J by 4 bases. The CDR3 sequence is CASSLSGSTYNEQFF. The CDR3, as DNA: TGTGCCAGCAGCTTGAGCGGGAGCACATACAATGAGCAGTTCTTC.

The chain employs TRBV29-1 and TRBJ2-2; perhaps TRBD2 as D (6 bases). This CDR3 is 15 amino acids long. V lost 7 bases and J 4 bases, leaving 19 bases between the germline ends. The germline gives CDR1 SQVTM, CDR2 ANQGSEA. CDR3 residues: CSAPLGGGTTGELFF. CDR3 nucleotides: TGCAGCGCCCCGTTGGGAGGCGGGACCACCGGGGAGCTGTTTTTT.

This clone was seen a single time. The genes are TRBV15 and TRBJ2-3; 7 nucleotides align to TRBD1. The CDR3 spans 17 residues. J gave up 3 bases and V 1 base, and 10 bases lay outside the gene matches. Germline loops: CDR1 LNHNV, CDR2 YYDKDF (reference sequence). The CDR3 nucleotides read TGTGCCACCAGCAGAGGACAGGGCCATCCCGCAACAGATACGCAGTATTTT. It codes for CATSRGQGHPATDTQYF.

The CDR3 region is CASSLGVTGVTEAFF. In DNA, the CDR3 is TGCGCCAGCAGCTTGGGAGTGACAGGGGTCACTGAAGCTTTCTTT. The rearrangement links TRBV5-1 to TRBJ1-1; 8 nucleotides match TRBD1. The germline CDR1 and CDR2 sequences are SGHRS and YFSETQ. V lost 0 bases and J lost 4; bases outside the gene matches: 5. The CDR3 covers 15 residues.

The chain recombines TRBV5-4 with TRBJ2-7; 9 bases line up with TRBD1. The germline CDR1 and CDR2 sequences are SGHNT and YYREEE (reference sequence). This CDR3 has 15 amino acids. With 4 bases clipped from V and 7 bases from J, the junction kept 12 bases outside the gene matches. The CDR3 spells CASSSRTGEKKEQYF. The CDR3 nucleotides read TGTGCCAGCAGCAGTAGGACAGGGGAGAAGAAGGAGCAGTACTTC.

This chain links TRBV2 with TRBJ2-2; D may be TRBD1 (5 bases). The CDR3 runs to 15 residues. The germline V gene has CDR1 SNHLY and CDR2 FYNNEI. Deletions cut 5 bases from V and 3 bases from J, with 13 bases between. The CDR3 protein is CASSKGPPDTGELFF. The CDR3 coding sequence is TGTGCCAGCAGTAAGGGGCCCCCCGACACCGGGGAGCTGTTTTTT.

V and J are TRBV29-1 and TRBJ2-2; TRBD1 matches 9 bases. The CDR3 sequence is 14 residues long. V lost 5 bases and J lost 4; bases outside the gene matches: 5. Germline V CDR1 and CDR2: SQVTM, ANQGSEA. CDR3 amino acids: CSVRGQGATGELFF. CDR3 coding DNA: TGCAGCGTTAGGGGACAGGGAGCCACCGGGGAGCTGTTTTTT.

The chain recombines TRBV7-2 with TRBJ1-2, with D possibly TRBD1 on 5 matching bases. Germline CDR1 is SGHTA and CDR2 is FQGNSA. This CDR3 region has 13 residues. V was pared by 4 bases and J by 5 bases, with 11 bases between. The CDR3 nucleotides are TGTGCCAGCAGCTCCGGGGGGAATTATGGCTACACCTTC. It translates to CASSSGGNYGYTF.